This T cell receptor beta chain was retrieved from a study of beta chain features in type 1 diabetes. Between the trimmed V and J ends, which lost 4 bases and 0 bases, there was a span of 10 bases. This CDR3 spans 14 amino acids. Germline V gives CDR1 MNHEY, CDR2 SVGAGI. Study results and limitations: Patients with type 1 diabetes carried fewer insertions and had more deletions at their VDJ junctions. Among all four CD4+ subsets, Type 1 diabetes patients had TCRB CDR3s that were moderately but significantly shorter.

Sorting gave populations that all exceeded 95% purity. About this clone: Its cognate antigen is unknown.

The sequenced template was cDNA made from the entire isolated RNA. Repertoires were generated with immunoSEQ multiplex PCR, while TCRdb's copy carries only in-frame clones and drops some. There are 640,000 or so clones in the sample; around 15% occur only once, and nearly 0.04% lies in the top ten. The rearrangement links TRBV6-5 to TRBJ2-7; no firm D call. This TCR derives from a man younger than 35 with type 1 diabetes. The sample was naive CD4+ T cells from blood. The CDR3 coding sequence is TGTGCCAGCAGTTTTGGACGGCGCTCCTACGAGCAGTACTTC. Encoded protein: CASSFGRRSYEQYF.